This is a list of T cell receptor beta chains from one sample in a study of blood T cells in healthy people across ages. TCRdb reanalysed the 5' RACE reads using MiXCR and keeps one entry per CDR3 protein. The data show 550,000 to 700,000 distinct CDR3 sequences, 27% seen once. Sequencing was performed on blood. The receptor set was obtained from a woman aged 70-85 years in good health. CDR3s include the opening cysteine and the closing phenylalanine or tryptophan. D genes are given only for firm matches. The size field is filled for only some rows; it gives once, few, many or a size class.

TRBD2	15	TRBV12-5	few	TRBJ2-3	CASGPTSGGMDTQYF	TGTGCTAGTGGCCCAACTAGCGGGGGGATGGATACGCAGTATTTT
.	14	TRBV20-1	many	TRBJ1-2	CSARGRRTDYGYTF	TGCAGTGCTAGAGGAAGACGGACCGACTATGGCTACACCTTC
.	17	TRBV7-2	few	TRBJ1-4	CASSLTGTPGANEKLFF	TGTGCCAGCAGCTTAACCGGGACCCCGGGGGCTAATGAAAAACTGTTTTTT
.	15	TRBV7-3	.	TRBJ2-2	CASSPSGGSTGELFF	TGTGCCAGCAGCCCCAGTGGCGGTTCGACCGGGGAGCTGTTTTTT
TRBD2	16	TRBV6-6	.	TRBJ2-1	CASDEGSGGTYNEQFF	TGTGCCAGCGACGAGGGTAGCGGGGGGACCTACAATGAGCAGTTCTTC
.	14	TRBV20-1	.	TRBJ2-7	CSASTPTQTREQYF	TGCAGTGCTAGCACCCCAACCCAGACGAGGGAGCAGTACTTC
.	13	TRBV7-2	few	TRBJ1-2	CASSYQGQDGYTF	TGTGCCAGCAGCTACCAGGGGCAAGATGGCTACACCTTC
.	14	TRBV5-1	.	TRBJ2-6	CASSSTTGANVLTF	TGCGCCAGCAGCTCCACAACTGGGGCCAACGTCCTGACTTTC
.	14	TRBV4-3	.	TRBJ2-7	CASSQDLGSYEQYF	TGCGCCAGCAGCCAAGATCTAGGGTCCTACGAGCAGTACTTC
.	13	TRBV5-8	few	TRBJ1-1	CASSFIRGTEAFF	TGTGCCAGCAGCTTTATTCGCGGCACTGAAGCTTTCTTT
.	14	TRBV7-9	.	TRBJ1-4	CASSQRALNEKLFF	TGTGCCAGCAGCCAAAGGGCACTTAATGAAAAACTGTTTTTT
.	14	TRBV10-3	.	TRBJ1-2	CAIRQPNYGEGYTF	TGTGCCATCAGACAGCCTAACTATGGGGAGGGCTACACCTTC
.	14	TRBV7-2	.	TRBJ2-3	CASSPTRATDTQYF	TGTGCCAGCAGCCCAACCCGCGCGACAGATACGCAGTATTTT
TRBD2	14	TRBV20-1	.	TRBJ2-5	CSAFPFSGGETQYF	TGCAGTGCCTTCCCGTTTAGCGGGGGGGAGACCCAGTACTTC
.	15	TRBV6-2/TRBV6-3	.	TRBJ1-5	CASSSVKGGGQPQHF	TGTGCCAGCAGTTCCGTAAAGGGCGGTGGACAACCCCAGCATTTT
TRBD1	14	TRBV7-2	few	TRBJ2-4	CASSGRDRFSIQYF	TGTGCCAGCAGCGGCCGGGACAGGTTTAGCATTCAGTACTTC
.	23	TRBV11-2	.	TRBJ2-2	CASSLFFIEDRGAQGMVTGELFF	TGTGCCAGCAGCTTGTTTTTTATTGAAGATCGGGGGGCACAAGGGATGGTCACCGGGGAGCTGTTTTTT
TRBD1	15	TRBV20-1	few	TRBJ2-2	CSARRQGAGTGELFF	TGCAGTGCTAGAAGACAGGGGGCTGGCACCGGGGAGCTGTTTTTT
.	14	TRBV6-5	.	TRBJ2-5	CASSRSMGVVTQYF	TGTGCCAGCAGTCGCTCCATGGGGGTGGTGACCCAGTACTTC
TRBD1	15	TRBV12-3/TRBV12-4	few	TRBJ1-4	CASSRYRGLGEKLFF	TGTGCCAGCAGTCGTTACAGGGGGCTGGGTGAAAAACTGTTTTTT
.	15	TRBV4-3	.	TRBJ1-4	CASSQGGSPNEKLFF	TGCGCCAGCAGCCAAGGGGGCAGCCCTAATGAAAAACTGTTTTTT
.	16	TRBV7-9	few	TRBJ1-3	CASSHLTNPSGNTIYF	TGTGCCAGCAGCCACCTAACCAACCCCTCTGGAAACACCATATACTTT
.	13	TRBV5-1	few	TRBJ1-1	CASSLGPSAEAFF	TGCGCCAGCAGCTTGGGACCGTCCGCTGAAGCTTTCTTT
.	13	TRBV2	few	TRBJ1-2	CASSEQLNYGYTF	TGTGCCAGCAGTGAACAACTTAACTATGGCTACACCTTC
.	11	TRBV29-1	few	TRBJ1-1	CSGPINTEAFF	TGCAGCGGCCCGATTAACACTGAAGCTTTCTTT
.	10	TRBV29-1	.	TRBJ1-2	CSAGGTGHTF	TGCAGCGCTGGGGGTACAGGCCACACCTTC
.	15	TRBV5-1	once	TRBJ2-3	CASSLSGGQTDTQYF	TGCGCCAGCAGCTTGTCCGGGGGGCAAACAGATACGCAGTATTTT
.	12	TRBV7-9	few	TRBJ1-4	CASSLAATKLFF	TGTGCCAGCAGCTTAGCCGCTACAAAACTGTTTTTT
.	14	TRBV5-1	.	TRBJ1-5	CASSPLGGNQPQHF	TGCGCCAGCAGCCCCCTAGGGGGCAATCAGCCCCAGCATTTT
.	17	TRBV5-1	.	TRBJ2-3	CASSLGLFGGSTDTQYF	TGCGCCAGCAGCTTGGGGTTATTTGGGGGGTCCACAGATACGCAGTATTTT
TRBD1	15	TRBV5-1	.	TRBJ2-5	CASSLDWDSKETLYF	TGCGCCAGCAGCTTAGATTGGGACAGCAAAGAGACCCTGTACTTC
.	14	TRBV20-1	.	TRBJ2-2	CSARRGGRNGELFF	TGCAGTGCCCGGAGGGGGGGGCGCAACGGGGAGCTGTTTTTT
.	14	TRBV5-6	.	TRBJ1-1	CASSSMGRVTEAFF	TGTGCCAGCAGCTCGATGGGTCGGGTCACTGAAGCTTTCTTT
.	16	TRBV7-9	.	TRBJ2-6	CASTHDANVGANVLTF	TGTGCCAGCACCCACGATGCCAACGTTGGGGCCAACGTCCTGACTTTC
.	13	TRBV7-2	.	TRBJ1-2	CASSPDPDYGYTF	TGTGCCAGCAGCCCGGATCCGGACTATGGCTACACCTTC
.	18	TRBV14	.	TRBJ2-2	CASSQEGVRGANTGELFF	TGTGCCAGCAGCCAAGAGGGTGTACGGGGCGCGAACACCGGGGAGCTGTTTTTT
TRBD1	15	TRBV2	.	TRBJ2-2	CASSPGTGSAGELFF	TGTGCCAGCAGTCCCGGGACAGGGAGTGCCGGGGAGCTGTTTTTT
TRBD1	13	TRBV29-1	few	TRBJ2-1	CSVGGDRVNEQFF	TGCAGCGTTGGAGGGGACAGGGTCAATGAGCAGTTCTTC
.	15	TRBV10-3	.	TRBJ1-1	CAISESPPAGTEAFF	TGTGCCATCAGTGAGTCCCCTCCTGCGGGGACTGAAGCTTTCTTT
.	12	TRBV12-5	few	TRBJ1-4	CASLGLSEKLFF	TGTGCTAGTCTGGGATTGAGTGAAAAACTGTTTTTT
.	13	TRBV10-3	.	TRBJ1-2	CAISEKSVDGYTF	TGTGCCATCAGTGAGAAATCGGTCGATGGCTACACCTTC
TRBD2	15	TRBV5-1	.	TRBJ2-1	CASSPLTSLGNEQFF	TGCGCCAGCAGCCCGTTGACTAGCCTGGGTAATGAGCAGTTCTTC
.	15	TRBV3-1	.	TRBJ2-2	CASSLDSMNTGELFF	TGTGCCAGCAGCCTTGACTCCATGAACACCGGGGAGCTGTTTTTT
.	14	TRBV9	few	TRBJ2-7	CASSVLGSSYEQYF	TGTGCCAGCAGCGTACTGGGATCCTCCTACGAGCAGTACTTC
.	11	TRBV29-1	few	TRBJ2-5	CSSSGVGTQYF	TGCAGCTCCTCGGGGGTTGGGACCCAGTACTTC
TRBD1	17	TRBV6-2/TRBV6-3	.	TRBJ2-7	CASSYPFTGGLTYEQYF	TGTGCCAGCAGTTACCCTTTTACAGGGGGTTTAACCTACGAGCAGTACTTC
.	14	TRBV7-6	.	TRBJ2-1	CASSLGGLAYEQFF	TGTGCCAGCAGCTTAGGGGGGCTAGCGTATGAGCAGTTCTTC
.	14	TRBV24-1	.	TRBJ1-1	CATSDGARNTEAFF	TGTGCCACCAGTGATGGGGCCAGGAACACTGAAGCTTTCTTT
TRBD2	16	TRBV6-2/TRBV6-3	.	TRBJ2-5	CASSYLAGGYQETQYF	TGTGCCAGCAGTTACTTGGCGGGGGGATACCAAGAGACCCAGTACTTC
TRBD2	15	TRBV5-1	.	TRBJ2-5	CASSFAGTSGETQYF	TGCGCCAGCAGCTTCGCCGGGACTAGCGGAGAGACCCAGTACTTC
.	16	TRBV6-6	few	TRBJ1-4	CASSYSDVATNEKLFF	TGTGCCAGCAGTTACTCGGACGTGGCAACTAATGAAAAACTGTTTTTT
TRBD2	18	TRBV5-1	few	TRBJ2-1	CASSLEAGGLQAGNEQFF	TGCGCCAGCAGCTTGGAAGCGGGGGGGTTACAGGCAGGCAATGAGCAGTTCTTC
TRBD1	15	TRBV29-1	few	TRBJ1-2	CSVVPGQGAEEGYTF	TGCAGCGTTGTCCCGGGACAGGGGGCCGAAGAGGGCTACACCTTC
TRBD2	15	TRBV5-1	.	TRBJ2-3	CASTPTSGRPDTQYF	TGCGCCAGCACCCCAACTAGCGGGAGGCCAGATACGCAGTATTTT
.	15	TRBV7-2	.	TRBJ1-2	CASSFLATGDYGYTF	TGTGCCAGCAGCTTTTTGGCCACCGGGGACTATGGCTACACCTTC
TRBD1	13	TRBV20-1	.	TRBJ1-2	CSAPGGGRGGYTF	TGCAGTGCCCCAGGGGGGGGGCGCGGTGGCTACACCTTC
.	16	TRBV7-9	few	TRBJ1-2	CASSERGGGIGYGYTF	TGTGCCAGCAGCGAAAGAGGCGGGGGGATAGGCTATGGCTACACCTTC
.	13	TRBV6-2/TRBV6-3	.	TRBJ1-4	CASRPEDGARLFF	TGTGCCAGCCGCCCTGAGGACGGTGCACGACTGTTTTTT
TRBD2	17	TRBV5-1	.	TRBJ2-3	CASSLFLLAGGGDTQYF	TGCGCCAGCAGCTTGTTTCTCCTAGCGGGGGGTGGAGATACGCAGTATTTT